Listed here are 25 T cell receptor beta chains from one sample, sequenced in a study of shared clonotypes between healthy human individuals. Assay: immunoSEQ multiplex PCR; the TCRdb copy retains only in-frame clones and omits some. Among 2 million to 2.5 million clones listed, 80% to 95% were seen once. The sample consisted of naive CD4+ T cells from PBMCs. Regarding subset: CD45RA+ positively selected. All receptors derive from a man younger than 35 in good health. Some clones in this sample may be carry-over from other donors' samples.

V is TRBV5-1 and J is TRBJ2-1; a weak D match, TRBD2 (7 bases). Germline V lookup: CDR1 SGHRS, CDR2 YFSETQ. The V end lost 4 bases, the J end lost 8 bases, and 19 bases lay between the germline ends. CDR3 length: 15 residues. The CDR3 is CASSLLGGGGDEQFF. Written as DNA, the CDR3 is TGCGCCAGCAGCCTACTAGGAGGCGGGGGCGATGAGCAGTTCTTC.

CDR3 region: CASSDPPGEKLFF. The CDR3 nucleotides read TGCGCCAGCAGCGACCCCCCTGGGGAAAAACTGTTTTTT. The chain carries TRBV5-1 and TRBJ1-4; no reliable D call. The CDR3 consists of 13 residues. V was shortened by 4 bases and J by 8 bases, with 12 bases between the two germline ends. Germline V gives CDR1 SGHRS, CDR2 YFSETQ.

DNA for the CDR3: TGCGCCAGCATGAAGGCGGGAGTTGGGAATGAGCAGTTCTTC. This translates into CASMKAGVGNEQFF. The chain employs TRBV5-1 and TRBJ2-1; 7 bases align to TRBD2. The CDR3 extends over 14 amino acids. Germline V CDR1 and CDR2: SGHRS, YFSETQ. V lost 6 bases, J lost 7 bases, and 10 bases stayed unmatched.

V and J are TRBV15 and TRBJ1-2; 8 bases align to TRBD1. There are 14 residues in the CDR3. J lost 8 bases, V lost 8 bases, and 13 bases had no gene match. Germline CDR1 LNHNV, CDR2 YYDKDF (reference sequence). In DNA form, the CDR3 reads TGTGCCACCGGGGGACCGGGACAGGAGGTGGGCTACACCTTC. It specifies CATGGPGQEVGYTF.

The CDR3 protein is CASMGGHLAYF. The DNA of the CDR3 is TGTGCCAGCATGGGTGGGCACTTGGCGTACTTC. V usage is TRBV28 and J usage is TRBJ2-7, with unresolved D. V was shortened by 7 bases and J by 12 bases, with 16 bases between the two germline ends. The CDR3 consists of 11 residues. Per germline, CDR1 MDHEN and CDR2 SYDVKM.

The V gene is TRBV28, the J gene TRBJ2-2; D not resolved. The germline gives CDR1 MDHEN, CDR2 SYDVKM. The length of the CDR3 is 14 residues. The ends were cut back, 8 bases at V and 0 bases at J, with 10 bases in the middle. DNA for the CDR3: TGTGCCAGCGGGATCCACACGAACACCGGGGAGCTGTTTTTT. This sequence encodes CASGIHTNTGELFF.

The V call is TRBV7-2, the J call TRBJ2-5; D is undetermined. The CDR3 length is 12 residues. Looked up from germline, CDR1 is SGHTA and CDR2 is FQGNSA. The V gene lost 5 bases and the J gene lost 5 bases, with 9 bases spanning the gap. DNA for the CDR3: TGTGCCAGCAGCCAGTTTCTCGAGACCCAGTACTTC. This codes for CASSQFLETQYF.

This chain links TRBV21-1 with TRBJ1-2; the table's D call, TRBD1, has no DNA check behind it. TRBV21-1 counts as a pseudogene. CDR3 length: 14 residues. Here the CDR3 DNA reads TGTGCCAGCAGCGAAGACAGATACAACTATGGCTACACCTTC. Translating gives CASSEDRYNYGYTF.

This chain uses TRBV19 with TRBJ1-1; 11 bases are shared with TRBD1. The CDR3 totals 15 residues. The ends lost 5 bases at V and 4 bases at J; junction bases unmatched: 6. Per the germline V gene, CDR1 is LNHDA and CDR2 is SQIVND (reference sequence). The CDR3 DNA is TGTGCCAGTAGTTTCACCGGGACAGGGGGCACTGAAGCTTTCTTT. Protein sequence: CASSFTGTGGTEAFF.

To note about this clone: Other DNA sequences in the sample encode the same CDR3. The chain is built from TRBV5-1 and TRBJ2-5; 7 positions agree with TRBD1. This CDR3 contains 14 residues. Germline values: CDR1 SGHRS, CDR2 YFSETQ. With V trimmed by 4 bases and J by 5 bases, 8 bases remained unmatched. CDR3 region: CASSLGTAVETQYF. In nucleotides, the CDR3 is TGCGCCAGCAGCCTGGGGACAGCGGTGGAGACCCAGTACTTC.

This clone showed up just once. J is TRBJ1-1 and V is TRBV28; D uncertain. The V and J ends lost 8 bases and 1 base respectively, with 14 bases between them. The CDR3 spans 14 residues. CDR1 is MDHEN and CDR2 is SYDVKM in the germline V gene. Here the CDR3 reads CASGPWRGNTEAFF. CDR3 in DNA: TGTGCCAGCGGGCCCTGGCGCGGGAACACTGAAGCTTTCTTT.

The gene calls are TRBV7-9 and TRBJ2-7; the D gene is possibly TRBD2 (6 bases). Trimming left V 2 bases short and J 5 bases short, with 16 bases between. The length of the CDR3 is 15 residues. Germline values: CDR1 SEHNR, CDR2 FQNEAQ (reference sequence). The CDR3 sequence is CASSLFRQGGDEQYF. The CDR3 region has the DNA TGTGCCAGCAGCTTATTTCGTCAGGGAGGCGACGAGCAGTACTTC. Filled out from reference TRBV7-9 and TRBJ2-7, the complete variable domain reads DTGVSQNPRHKITKRGQNVTFRCDPISEHNRLYWYRQTLGQGPEFLTYFQNEAQLEKSRLLSDRFSAERPKGSFSTLEIQRTEQGDSAMYLCASSLFRQGGDEQYFGPGTRLTVT.

This chain uses TRBV6-1 with TRBJ2-3; a weak D match, TRBD1 (5 bases). The germline V gene has CDR1 MNHNS and CDR2 SASEGT. Trimming left V 6 bases short and J 9 bases short, with 13 bases between. The CDR3 runs to 12 residues. As DNA, the CDR3 is TGTGCCAGCAGAGCTCAGGGCGAGACGCAGTATTTT. Translation gives CASRAQGETQYF.

The chain links TRBV19 to TRBJ1-5; 8 nucleotides align to TRBD1. The CDR3 loop spans 15 amino acids. J was trimmed by 4 bases and V by 6 bases; bases with no gene match: 8. In germline, CDR1 is LNHDA, CDR2 SQIVND (reference sequence). The CDR3 coding sequence is TGTGCCAGTAGGGTTGGACAGGGAAGGAATCAGCCCCAGCATTTT. This sequence encodes CASRVGQGRNQPQHF.

The chain employs TRBV10-3 and TRBJ2-1, with a possible D match to TRBD1 (6 bases). Germline lookup yields CDR1 ENHRY and CDR2 SYGVKD. The CDR3 has 15 amino acids. Between the trimmed V and J ends, which lost 4 bases and 9 bases, there was a span of 19 bases. As DNA, the CDR3 is TGTGCCATCAGTGCCCCAACGAGGGGGAAGGGTGAGCAGTTCTTC. It encodes CAISAPTRGKGEQFF.

This chain links TRBV29-1 with TRBJ1-2; D perhaps matches TRBD1 (5 bases). The CDR3 runs to 12 residues. Germline V gene lookup returns CDR1 SQVTM and CDR2 ANQGSEA. The V and J ends lost 4 bases and 1 base respectively, with 7 bases between them. The CDR3 is CSVGGVNYGYTF. As DNA, the CDR3 is TGCAGCGTTGGGGGGGTTAACTATGGCTACACCTTC.

Remarks on this clone: Other nucleotide sequences in the sample specify the same CDR3. The genes are TRBV7-2 and TRBJ2-7, with 11 nucleotides matching TRBD2. Germline V lookup: CDR1 SGHTA, CDR2 FQGNSA. Trimming removed 5 bases from V and 3 bases from J; junction bases left unmatched: 6. The CDR3 is 15 amino acids. CDR3 in amino acids: CASSARLAGSYEQYF. The DNA for the CDR3 is TGTGCCAGCAGCGCACGACTAGCGGGGAGCTACGAGCAGTACTTC.

This chain uses TRBV9 with TRBJ2-1; D possibly corresponds to TRBD2 (6 bases). This CDR3 is built from 16 residues. Trimming removed 3 bases from V and 10 bases from J, with 23 bases in between. Per germline, CDR1 SGDLS and CDR2 YYNGEE. CDR3 sequence: CASSGPTIAGFNEQFF. CDR3 DNA sequence: TGTGCCAGCAGCGGACCGACCATTGCGGGATTTAACGAGCAGTTCTTC.

The chain employs TRBV29-1 and TRBJ2-1; 12 nucleotides align to TRBD2. Germline lookup yields CDR1 SQVTM and CDR2 ANQGSEA. The V gene end was trimmed by 6 bases and the J gene end by 7 bases; junction bases not matched to a gene: 7. CDR3 size: 14 residues. The CDR3 spells CSVGRLAGANEQFF. CDR3 sequence (DNA): TGCAGCGTCGGAAGACTAGCGGGAGCGAATGAGCAGTTCTTC.

The J gene is TRBJ2-1, the V gene TRBV28, with 9 bases identical to TRBD1. The CDR3 covers 14 residues. Losses at the gene ends were 1 base for V and 6 bases for J; bases not matched to a gene: 1. CDR1 and CDR2 (germline): MDHEN, SYDVKM. CDR3 sequence reads: CASSLLGQGNEQFF. CDR3 sequence (DNA): TGTGCCAGCAGTTTATTGGGACAGGGCAATGAGCAGTTCTTC.

The chain is built from TRBV7-2 and TRBJ2-1; weak D call: TRBD2 (5 bases). Germline values: CDR1 SGHTA, CDR2 FQGNSA. CDR3 length: 15 residues. The V end lost 5 bases, the J end lost 7 bases, and 18 bases lay between the germline ends. The CDR3 region is CASSLVNLRENEQFF. In nucleotides, the CDR3 is TGTGCCAGCAGCCTCGTGAACTTAAGGGAGAATGAGCAGTTCTTC.

This rearrangement joins TRBV5-1 to TRBJ1-2; D is ambiguous. This CDR3 is 15 amino acids long. Trimming cost V 0 bases and J 1 base, with 10 bases left between them. CDR1 is SGHRS and CDR2 is YFSETQ in the germline V gene. CDR3 bases: TGCGCCAGCAGCTTGGGGATTTCCATTAACTATGGCTACACCTTC. Translation: CASSLGISINYGYTF. Full variable domain (remainder filled in from reference TRBV5-1 and TRBJ1-2): KAGVTQTPRYLIKTRGQQVTLSCSPISGHRSVSWYQQTPGQGLQFLFEYFSETQRNKGNFPGRFSGRQFSNSRSEMNVSTLELGDSALYLCASSLGISINYGYTFGSGTRLTVV.

This clone occurred once. CDR3 sequence (DNA): TGTGCCAGCTCACCCCTGGACAGGGTCACAGATACGCAGTATTTT. It is translated as CASSPLDRVTDTQYF. V usage is TRBV18 and J usage is TRBJ2-3, with TRBD1 matching 8 bases. The V and J ends lost 3 bases and 2 bases, in that order; junction bases with no gene match: 4. The CDR3 extends over 15 amino acids. CDR1 and CDR2 from the germline V gene are KGHSH and LQKENI.

In regard to this clone: Other DNA sequences of this sample code for an identical CDR3. The chain carries TRBV20-1 and TRBJ2-7, with TRBD2 as a possible D gene (6 bases). V was trimmed by 6 bases and J by 4 bases, leaving 10 bases between them. This CDR3 has 11 amino acids. The germline V gene encodes CDR1 DFQATT and CDR2 SNEGSKA (reference sequence). DNA for the CDR3: TGCAGTGCCTGGCGGGGTTACGAGCAGTACTTC. This encodes CSAWRGYEQYF.

Of note for this clone: This specimen includes other DNA sequences encoding the same CDR3. The chain combines TRBV30 with TRBJ1-5, with D maybe TRBD1 (6 bases). Trimming removed 1 base at V and 7 bases at J, with 11 bases between. The CDR3 runs 13 residues. Germline loops: CDR1 GTSNPN, CDR2 SVGIG (reference sequence). In DNA, the CDR3 is TGTGCCTGGAGTGCGGGGGGCGAACAGCCCCAGCATTTT. Its protein is CAWSAGGEQPQHF.